This T cell receptor beta chain was captured in a study of identical twins. Trimming cost V 0 bases and J 2 bases; bases outside gene matches: 16. The CDR3 runs 21 residues. Germline lookup yields CDR1 SQVTM and CDR2 ANQGSEA. The count of this clonotype is one. In TCRdb, the 5' RACE reads were re-called with MiXCR into one record per CDR3 protein. This table has 200,000 to 250,000 distinct CDR3 sequences, about 7.5% appearing once. These sequences were also reported in another study, on yellow fever vaccine responses in identical twins.

This TCR derives from a woman aged 18-35 years in good health. Material: CD8+ T cells sorted from blood. The genes are TRBV29-1 and TRBJ2-1; the match to TRBD2 covers 13 bases. In DNA form, the CDR3 reads TGCAGCGTTGAAGATATTTGGGGACTAGCGGGATCCCCCCCGCCCTACAATGAGCAGTTCTTC. The encoded protein is CSVEDIWGLAGSPPPYNEQFF.